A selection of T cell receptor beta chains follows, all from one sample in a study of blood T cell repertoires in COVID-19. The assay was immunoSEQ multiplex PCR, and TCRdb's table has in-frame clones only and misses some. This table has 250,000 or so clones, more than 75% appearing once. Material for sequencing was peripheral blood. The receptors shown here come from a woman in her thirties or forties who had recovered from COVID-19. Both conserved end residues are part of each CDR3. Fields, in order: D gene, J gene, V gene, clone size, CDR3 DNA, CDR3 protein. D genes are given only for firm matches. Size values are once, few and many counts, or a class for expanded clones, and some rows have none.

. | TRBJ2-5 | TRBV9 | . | TGTGCCAGCAGCCCCCCTCTATTGGAGACCCAGTACTTC | CASSPPLLETQYF
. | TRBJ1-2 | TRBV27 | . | TGTGCCAGCAGTTGGCGGGGGAGCTATGGCTACACCTTC | CASSWRGSYGYTF
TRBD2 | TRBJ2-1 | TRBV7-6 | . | TGTGCCAGCAGCTTAGCGGCTAGCGGGAGTATTGGTGAGCAGTTCTTC | CASSLAASGSIGEQFF
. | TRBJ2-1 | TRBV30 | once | TGTGCCTGGAGTGAATTGGGGGCAAGGGGGAATGAGCAGTTCTTC | CAWSELGARGNEQFF
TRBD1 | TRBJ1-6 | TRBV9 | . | TGTGCCAGCAGCGCCGCAGGGGGCATGGATTCACCCCTCCACTTT | CASSAAGGMDSPLHF
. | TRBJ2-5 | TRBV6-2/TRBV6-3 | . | TGTGCCAGCAGTCCCCCCGGGGCCCAGTACTTC | CASSPPGAQYF
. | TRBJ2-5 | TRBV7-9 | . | TGTGCCAGCAGCTTAGCCAGGTCCCAAGAGACCCAGTACTTC | CASSLARSQETQYF
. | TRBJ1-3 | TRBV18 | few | TGTGCCAGCTCACCACCAGGGGTCTCCTCTGGAAACACCATATATTTT | CASSPPGVSSGNTIYF
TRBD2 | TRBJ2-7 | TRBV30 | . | TGTGCCTGGAGTGTGGGTCTAGCGGGTCCCTACGAGCAGTACTTC | CAWSVGLAGPYEQYF
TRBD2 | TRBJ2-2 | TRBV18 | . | TGTGCCAGCTCGCCGGGACTAGCGGGCACCGGGGAGCTGTTTTTT | CASSPGLAGTGELFF
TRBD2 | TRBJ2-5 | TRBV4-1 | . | TGCGCCAGCAGCCCAGGTGGGGCGTCTAGCGGGAGCCGGGAGACCCAGTACTTC | CASSPGGASSGSRETQYF
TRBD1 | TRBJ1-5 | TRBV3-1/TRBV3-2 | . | TGTGCCAGCAGGCCGAACCAGGGGGCGTGGGATCAGCCCCAGCATTTT | CASRPNQGAWDQPQHF